This TCR beta chain was sequenced in a study of PD-1 blockade in classical Hodgkin lymphoma. Findings and caveats of the study: At baseline, newly diagnosed patients reportedly showed less TCR diversity than healthy donors. While CD8+ TCR diversity did not rise significantly by C4D1, CD4+ TCR diversity did. Whoever responded completely had baseline diversity much like that seen in newly diagnosed patients.

This CDR3 is built from 16 residues. The trim removed 1 base at V and 1 base at J, leaving 3 bases unmatched. Germline V gene sequence: CDR1 LNHDA, CDR2 SQIVND (reference sequence). Remarks on this clone: The antigen is not known.

Indicated time point: cycle 4 day 1 (C4D1), after around six weeks of nivolumab. After autologous stem cell transplantation all patients relapsed, and prior brentuximab vedotin exposure differed between cohorts. Using immunoSEQ multiplex PCR, the repertoire was profiled, and TCRdb retains in-frame clones only, with some absent. The repertoire holds about 90,000 clones, with about 83% as singletons. This sequence joins TRBV19 and TRBJ2-3; 9 nucleotides match TRBD2. The source is a human donor with classical Hodgkin lymphoma. The sequencing used peripheral blood mononuclear cells (PBMCs), collected before the fourth cycle of nivolumab. The CDR3 DNA sequence: TGTGCCAGTAGTATAGGCCGGACTAGCGGCACAGATACGCAGTATTTT. Translation gives CASSIGRTSGTDTQYF. Complete variable domain (other parts from reference TRBV19 and TRBJ2-3): DGGITQSPKYLFRKEGQNVTLSCEQNLNHDAMYWYRQDPGQGLRLIYYSQIVNDFQKGDIAEGYSVSREKKESFPLTVTSAQKNPTAFYLCASSIGRTSGTDTQYFGPGTRLTVL.